One and the same sample provided the 20 T cell receptor beta chains below, sequenced in a study of blood T cell repertoires in COVID-19. Sequencing was performed with immunoSEQ multiplex PCR; in TCRdb, only in-frame clones are kept and a portion is missing. The table has roughly 200,000 clones, approximately 80% seen once. The specimen was peripheral blood. All receptors derive from a man aged 35 to 55 with acute or convalescent COVID-19.

Here the CDR3 reads CASSRQREREGTDTQYF. Written as DNA, the CDR3 is TGTGCCAGCAGTCGCCAAAGGGAGCGGGAGGGAACAGATACGCAGTATTTT. The chain has TRBV6-6 and TRBJ2-3, with 10 positions matching TRBD2. V lost 5 bases, J lost 3 bases, and 11 bases stayed unmatched. From germline, CDR1 is MNHNY and CDR2 SVGAGI (reference sequence). This CDR3 is 17 amino acids long.

The chain has TRBV10-3 and TRBJ1-2; 7 bases are a match to TRBD1. The trim removed 2 bases at V and 4 bases at J, leaving 10 bases unmatched. The CDR3 is 16 amino acids. Germline assignment: CDR1 ENHRY and CDR2 SYGVKD. The CDR3 DNA sequence: TGTGCCATCAGTGAGCCGGGGACAGCTTACCGCTATGGCTACACCTTC. Translated, it gives CAISEPGTAYRYGYTF.

The V gene is TRBV7-9, the J gene TRBJ2-7, with 12 bases fitting TRBD2. Germline CDR1 is SEHNR and CDR2 is FQNEAQ (reference sequence). J gave up 4 bases and V 5 bases, and 9 bases lay outside the gene matches. The CDR3 runs to 16 residues. The CDR3: CASSGRGTSGSYEQYF. In DNA, the CDR3 is TGTGCCAGCAGCGGACGAGGGACTAGCGGGTCTTACGAGCAGTACTTC. Supplemented by reference TRBV7-9 and TRBJ2-7, the full variable domain reads DTGVSQNPRHKITKRGQNVTFRCDPISEHNRLYWYRQTLGQGPEFLTYFQNEAQLEKSRLLSDRFSAERPKGSFSTLEIQRTEQGDSAMYLCASSGRGTSGSYEQYFGPGTRLTVT.

The chain carries TRBV3-1 (or the pseudogene TRBV3-2) and TRBJ2-2; possible D gene TRBD2, 5 bases. The CDR3 covers 12 residues. Germline V lookup: CDR1 LGHDT, CDR2 YNNKEL (reference sequence). V shed 10 bases and J shed 4 bases, with 10 bases lying between them. The CDR3 DNA reads TGTGCCACCTCAGGACTCACCGGGGAGCTGTTTTTT. It encodes CATSGLTGELFF.

The chain recombines TRBV20-1 with TRBJ1-5, with a possible D match to TRBD1 (5 bases). Trimming removed 8 bases from V and 4 bases from J, with 9 bases in between. Looked up from germline, CDR1 is DFQATT and CDR2 is SNEGSKA (reference sequence). This CDR3 comprises 11 residues. CDR3 region: CSCQGNQPQHF. CDR3 nucleotides: TGCAGTTGCCAGGGAAATCAGCCCCAGCATTTT.

The CDR3 is CASSWGVETQYF. The CDR3 bases are TGCGCCAGCAGCTGGGGGGTAGAGACCCAGTACTTC. The rearrangement links TRBV5-1 to TRBJ2-5, with D possibly being TRBD2 (6 bases). V gave up 3 bases and J gave up 4 bases, with 7 bases separating them. Germline-derived CDR1 and CDR2 are SGHRS and YFSETQ. CDR3 length: 12 amino acids.

The V call is TRBV2, the J call TRBJ2-3; the D gene is possibly TRBD2 (5 bases). Trimming stripped 4 bases from V and 0 bases from J, with 14 bases between. CDR3 length: 16 residues. Germline values: CDR1 SNHLY, CDR2 FYNNEI. In DNA form, the CDR3 reads TGTGCCAGCAGTGTAGGACTGACGGTTAGCACAGATACGCAGTATTTT. It specifies CASSVGLTVSTDTQYF.

The chain carries TRBV5-1 and TRBJ2-7; 9 bases match TRBD1. CDR1 is SGHRS, CDR2 YFSETQ, per germline. There are 13 residues in the CDR3. V shed 4 bases, J shed 7 bases, and the junction held 6 bases outside the gene matches. CDR3 protein: CASSVGTGSEQYF. CDR3 nucleotides: TGCGCCAGCAGCGTGGGGACAGGGTCAGAGCAGTACTTC.

The chain uses TRBV14 and TRBJ2-1; 7 nucleotides align to TRBD1. The V segment lost 3 bases and the J segment 12 bases; nucleotides outside the gene matches: 8. The length of the CDR3 is 13 residues. From germline, CDR1 is SGHDN and CDR2 FVKESK. CDR3 region: CASSQEIYRGQFF. CDR3 bases: TGTGCCAGCAGCCAGGAGATATACAGGGGGCAGTTCTTC.

The rearrangement joins TRBV30 to TRBJ1-1, with D possibly matching TRBD1 (5 bases). The CDR3 spans 13 residues. Germline CDR1 is GTSNPN and CDR2 is SVGIG (reference sequence). V was cut by 2 bases and J by 0 bases, with 7 bases left in between. The CDR3 spells CAWSQGMNTEAFF. In DNA form, the CDR3 reads TGTGCCTGGAGTCAGGGCATGAACACTGAAGCTTTCTTT.

The chain joins TRBV18 to TRBJ2-1; 13 bases fit TRBD2. Germline V CDR1 and CDR2: KGHSH, LQKENI. J lost 6 bases, V lost 3 bases, and 5 bases had no gene match. The CDR3 length is 16 residues. The CDR3 bases are TGTGCCAGCTCACCCGGACTAGCGGGAGCAGGCAATGAGCAGTTCTTC. Protein product: CASSPGLAGAGNEQFF.

This clone showed up just once. The gene calls are TRBV19 and TRBJ1-5; a weak D match, TRBD1 (5 bases). The germline gives CDR1 LNHDA, CDR2 SQIVND (reference sequence). V was cut by 4 bases and J by 1 base, with 14 bases left in between. This CDR3 comprises 16 residues. CDR3 sequence reads: CASSNLGPPSNQPQHF. DNA for the CDR3: TGTGCCAGTAGTAATCTGGGGCCCCCGAGCAATCAGCCCCAGCATTTT.

The chain uses TRBV13 and TRBJ2-7; tentative D call: TRBD2 (6 bases). The CDR3 is made up of 15 amino acids. Germline-derived CDR1 and CDR2 are PRHDT and FYEKMQ (reference sequence). V lost 4 bases to trimming and J lost 1 base, with 14 bases between them. The CDR3 spells CASSSPGLTSYEQYF. CDR3 sequence (DNA): TGTGCCAGCAGCTCCCCGGGACTCACATCCTACGAGCAGTACTTC.

The chain carries TRBV18 and TRBJ2-3, with 10 bases matching TRBD2. With 1 base clipped from V and 4 bases from J, the junction kept 5 bases outside the gene matches. The CDR3 covers 16 residues. Germline CDR1 KGHSH, CDR2 LQKENI. This CDR3 is CASSPRTSGGADTQYF. The DNA of the CDR3 is TGTGCCAGCTCACCACGGACTAGCGGAGGGGCAGATACGCAGTATTTT. The whole variable domain, remainder taken from reference TRBV18 and TRBJ2-3, is NAGVMQNPRHLVRRRGQEARLRCSPMKGHSHVYWYRQLPEEGLKFMVYLQKENIIDESGMPKERFSAEFPKEGPSILRIQQVVRGDSAAYFCASSPRTSGGADTQYFGPGTRLTVL.

This clone has just one count. The rearrangement joins TRBV27 to TRBJ1-1; 8 bases align to TRBD1. The CDR3 has 19 amino acids. The germline V gene encodes CDR1 MNHEY and CDR2 SMNVEV (reference sequence). V shed 3 bases, J shed 1 base, and the junction held 16 bases outside the gene matches. The CDR3 sequence is CASSFLPWTGSVANTEAFF. Written as DNA, the CDR3 is TGTGCCAGCAGTTTCTTACCGTGGACAGGGTCGGTTGCGAACACTGAAGCTTTCTTT.

This clone came up once. The V gene is TRBV27, the J gene TRBJ2-1; 14 nucleotides align to TRBD2. Germline-derived CDR1 and CDR2 are MNHEY and SMNVEV (reference sequence). The CDR3 is 15 amino acids. The V gene end was trimmed by 5 bases and the J gene end by 7 bases; junction bases not matched to a gene: 4. Here the CDR3 reads CASSPGLAGGNEQFF. DNA of the CDR3: TGTGCCAGCAGTCCCGGACTAGCGGGAGGAAATGAGCAGTTCTTC.

The J gene is TRBJ2-2, the V gene TRBV7-2, with TRBD1 matching over 9 bases. Germline CDR1 and CDR2: SGHTA and FQGNSA. This CDR3 region has 15 residues. After removal of 4 bases from V and 9 bases from J, the junction contained 9 bases not matched to a gene. The CDR3 protein is CASSYRTGALRELFF. CDR3 nucleotides: TGTGCCAGCAGCTACCGGACAGGGGCTTTAAGGGAGCTGTTTTTT.

The rearrangement links TRBV19 to TRBJ1-4, with D perhaps matching TRBD1 (6 bases). V was cut by 4 bases and J by 0 bases, with 15 bases left in between. Germline CDR1 LNHDA, CDR2 SQIVND (reference sequence). This CDR3 is built from 17 residues. The CDR3 nucleotides are TGTGCCAGTAGTAACCGCGCGGACAGCTCAACTAATGAAAAACTGTTTTTT. Translation: CASSNRADSSTNEKLFF.

The rearrangement links TRBV7-3 to TRBJ2-1, with 10 bases matching TRBD2. This CDR3 contains 16 residues. CDR1 SGHTA and CDR2 FQGTGA come from the germline V gene. V trimming: 1 base; J trimming: 7 bases; junction bases outside the gene matches: 7. CDR3 amino acids: CASSLKALAGSNEQFF. DNA of the CDR3: TGTGCCAGCAGCTTAAAGGCACTAGCGGGAAGTAATGAGCAGTTCTTC.

The chain has TRBV6-5 and TRBJ1-5; maybe TRBD1 (6 bases). V lost 6 bases, J lost 5 bases, and 14 bases lay in between. CDR1 and CDR2 (germline): MNHEY, SVGAGI. CDR3 length equals 14 residues. The CDR3 DNA sequence: TGTGCCAGCAGGAGAGACAGGAGAGATCAGCCCCAGCATTTT. Translation: CASRRDRRDQPQHF.